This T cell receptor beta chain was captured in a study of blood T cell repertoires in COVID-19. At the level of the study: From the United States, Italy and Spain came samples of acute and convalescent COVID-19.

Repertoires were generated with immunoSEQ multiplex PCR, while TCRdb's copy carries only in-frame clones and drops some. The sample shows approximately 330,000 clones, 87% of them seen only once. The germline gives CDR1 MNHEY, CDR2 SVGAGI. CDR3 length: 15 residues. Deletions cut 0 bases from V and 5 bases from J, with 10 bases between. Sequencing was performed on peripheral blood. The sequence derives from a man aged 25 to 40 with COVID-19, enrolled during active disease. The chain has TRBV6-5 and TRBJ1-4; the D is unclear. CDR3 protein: CASSYSGRWNEKLFF. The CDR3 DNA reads TGTGCCAGCAGTTACTCGGGCAGGTGGAATGAAAAACTGTTTTTT.